The clone carrying this T cell receptor (beta chain) occurred many times. It was RNA transcripts that yielded the amplified TCR beta CDR3 regions. HTBI primers drove first-round RT-PCR of the TCR CDR3. TCRdb independently ran MiXCR on the multiplex PCR reads; one entry per CDR3 protein. The sample lists roughly 290,000 distinct CDR3 sequences, roughly 14% occurring once. These data come from a study of T cells in Graves' hyperthyroidism and ophthalmopathy. Per the germline V gene, CDR1 is SEHNR and CDR2 is FQNEAQ (reference sequence). CDR3 length: 17 residues. The V gene lost 1 base and the J gene lost 3 bases, with 18 bases spanning the gap. It was at first hyperthyroidism diagnosis, before any ophthalmopathy symptoms, that the blood sample was taken.

The chain links TRBV7-9 to TRBJ2-5; D might be TRBD2 (6 bases). This clonotype originated in a woman aged 25-40 years with Graves' hyperthyroidism that later progressed to Graves' ophthalmopathy. The source material was blood. The CDR3 DNA reads TGTGCCAGCAGCTTAGGCAAAGGAGGACTATTCGAAGAGACCCAGTACTTC. Protein: CASSLGKGGLFEETQYF.